One sample yielded the 27 T cell receptor beta chains listed below, sequenced in a study of cytomegalovirus exposure and HLA in healthy donors. Primers: 60 Vbeta forward and 13 Jbeta reverse. Sequencing used immunoSEQ multiplex PCR; TCRdb keeps in-frame clones, though not all of them. The table has some 65,000 clones, about 73% seen once. The sequencing input was PBMCs. The receptors were gathered from a woman aged 25 to 39 in good health and CMV-seronegative.

This clone has just one count. The rearrangement uses TRBV7-2 and TRBJ1-1, with D unresolved. The CDR3 length is 13 residues. V lost 3 bases, J lost 0 bases, and 5 bases lay in between. Germline V gene sequence: CDR1 SGHTA, CDR2 FQGNSA. This CDR3 is CASSFDMNTEAFF. The CDR3 bases are TGTGCCAGCAGCTTTGACATGAACACTGAAGCTTTCTTT.

The J gene is TRBJ2-1, the V gene TRBV6-5; 9 bases match TRBD2. The CDR3 runs to 14 residues. V shed 10 bases and J 5 bases; nucleotides not matched to a gene: 9. The germline gives CDR1 MNHEY, CDR2 SVGAGI. The CDR3 DNA is TGTGCCACGCTACGGCGGGGGGGTGACAATGAGCAGTTCTTC. Protein: CATLRRGGDNEQFF.

The chain joins TRBV27 to TRBJ1-2; the D gene is possibly TRBD1 (5 bases). V was clipped by 2 bases and J by 2 bases, with 12 bases between them. Germline-derived CDR1 and CDR2 are MNHEY and SMNVEV (reference sequence). CDR3 length: 15 amino acids. This chain's CDR3 is CASSLRAGLNYGYTF. The DNA of the CDR3 is TGTGCCAGCAGTTTACGGGCAGGGTTAAACTATGGCTACACCTTC.

This clone was picked up a small number of times. The chain has TRBV9 and TRBJ2-5; TRBD2 matches 9 bases. This CDR3 contains 16 residues. CDR1 SGDLS and CDR2 YYNGEE come from the germline V gene. The junction had 9 bases not matched to a gene; V was cut back by 3 bases and J by 3 bases. CDR3 coding DNA: TGTGCCAGCAGCGCCCACTTGGCTAGCGGGGAAGAGACCCAGTACTTC. It codes for CASSAHLASGEETQYF. The whole variable domain, remainder taken from reference TRBV9 and TRBJ2-5, is DSGVTQTPKHLITATGQRVTLRCSPRSGDLSVYWYQQSLDQGLQFLIQYYNGEERAKGNILERFSAQQFPDLHSELNLSSLELGDSALYFCASSAHLASGEETQYFGPGTRLLVL.

On this clone itself: Germline is not matched at one junction end, which may reflect a read error. V is TRBV5-4 and J is TRBJ2-1; D may be TRBD1 (6 bases). This CDR3 is 16 amino acids long. CDR1 is SGHNT and CDR2 is YYREEE in the germline V gene (reference sequence). This CDR3 reads CASNLQSTGFYNEQFF. The CDR3 DNA is TGTGCCAGCAACTTGCAATCCACAGGGTTCTACAATGAGCAGTTCTTC.

The count of this clone is one. The chain has TRBV6-1 and TRBJ2-2; 10 bases map to TRBD1. The CDR3 length is 14 residues. With 10 bases clipped from V and 4 bases from J, the junction kept 6 bases outside the gene matches. CDR1 MNHNS and CDR2 SASEGT come from the germline V gene. The CDR3 region is CAITGTGVTGELFF. The DNA for the CDR3 is TGTGCCATTACCGGGACAGGGGTCACCGGGGAGCTGTTTTTT.

The chain carries TRBV10-3 and TRBJ2-3, with D possibly TRBD1 on 5 matching bases. This CDR3 comprises 12 residues. Germline V CDR1 and CDR2: ENHRY, SYGVKD. Trimming left V 3 bases short and J 6 bases short, with 7 bases between. The CDR3 DNA is TGTGCCATCAGTGACAGGGCGGATACGCAGTATTTT. Protein: CAISDRADTQYF.

This clone was recorded many times. This chain uses TRBV10-1 with TRBJ2-7, with 16 bases lining up with TRBD2. V lost 10 bases, J lost 4 bases, and 13 bases stayed unmatched. Germline V gene lookup returns CDR1 WNHNN and CDR2 SYGVQD (reference sequence). The CDR3 runs 17 residues. The CDR3 coding sequence is TGCGCCATCCCGTGTCCCGGGACTAGCGGGGGGGAATACGAGCAGTACTTC. Amino acid sequence: CAIPCPGTSGGEYEQYF.

This clone was counted between two and nine times. This sequence joins TRBV9 and TRBJ1-1; D is ambiguous. The germline V and J ends were trimmed by 4 bases and 4 bases, with 11 bases remaining between them. This CDR3 is built from 13 residues. Germline loops: CDR1 SGDLS, CDR2 YYNGEE. The CDR3 region has the DNA TGTGCCAGCAGCCTCCCGGGGATCACTGAAGCTTTCTTT. It codes for CASSLPGITEAFF.

V is TRBV14 and J is TRBJ2-1; perhaps TRBD2 as D (6 bases). Germline CDR1 reads SGHDN; CDR2 reads FVKESK. The CDR3 is 17 amino acids. The V and J ends lost 5 bases and 7 bases respectively, with 24 bases between them. The CDR3 reads CASSLHSGLPILNEQFF. Here the CDR3 DNA reads TGTGCCAGCAGCTTACATTCCGGACTACCCATATTGAATGAGCAGTTCTTC.

The chain uses TRBV19 and TRBJ1-5, with TRBD1 matching over 7 bases. The CDR3 is made up of 18 amino acids. The junction had 14 bases not matched to a gene; V was cut back by 6 bases and J by 0 bases. Germline assignment: CDR1 LNHDA and CDR2 SQIVND (reference sequence). The CDR3 loop is CASSLGVGQANSNQPQHF. In nucleotides, the CDR3 is TGTGCCAGTAGCCTGGGGGTAGGACAGGCGAATAGCAATCAGCCCCAGCATTTT.

The J gene is TRBJ1-1, the V gene TRBV4-1; perhaps TRBD1 as D (5 bases). This CDR3 has 16 amino acids. CDR1 is MGHRA and CDR2 is YSYEKL in the germline V gene. V lost 0 bases and J 6 bases, leaving 17 bases between the germline ends. The CDR3 sequence: CASSQELRGGLSEAFF. The CDR3 DNA reads TGCGCCAGCAGCCAAGAGTTGAGGGGCGGACTATCTGAAGCTTTCTTT.

The chain carries TRBV29-1 and TRBJ1-1; 9 nucleotides line up with TRBD1. V lost 4 bases to trimming and J lost 5 bases; unmatched junction nucleotides: 5. CDR1 is SQVTM and CDR2 is ANQGSEA in the germline V gene. The length of the CDR3 is 13 residues. This chain's CDR3 is CSVAGTGRTEAFF. The CDR3 nucleotides are TGCAGCGTTGCGGGGACAGGGCGAACTGAAGCTTTCTTT.

The CDR3: CASSVPLGTGGGQPQHF. As DNA, the CDR3 is TGTGCCAGCAGCGTACCGCTGGGGACAGGGGGTGGCCAGCCCCAGCATTTT. This rearrangement joins TRBV9 to TRBJ1-5; 11 bases align to TRBD1. This CDR3 is built from 17 residues. The J segment lost 7 bases and the V segment lost 1 base, leaving 10 bases of the junction unmatched. CDR1 is SGDLS, CDR2 YYNGEE, per germline.

V gene TRBV7-9 combines with J gene TRBJ1-1; 8 bases align to TRBD1. Germline loops: CDR1 SEHNR, CDR2 FQNEAQ (reference sequence). V was pared by 5 bases and J by 1 base, with 9 bases of the junction left unmatched. This CDR3 is 16 amino acids long. The CDR3 DNA reads TGTGCCAGCAGCATCACTCAGGGGGCAGGGAACACTGAAGCTTTCTTT. This encodes CASSITQGAGNTEAFF.

The rearrangement joins TRBV5-6 to TRBJ2-7, with a weak D call TRBD1 (6 bases). Trimming stripped 0 bases from V and 3 bases from J, with 13 bases between. CDR1 SGHDT and CDR2 YYEEEE come from the germline V gene. The CDR3 extends over 15 amino acids. The CDR3 coding sequence is TGTGCCAGCAGCTTGGCTCCAGGGGCCGGCTACGAGCAGTACTTC. Translating it yields CASSLAPGAGYEQYF.

CDR3 nucleotide sequence: TGTGCCAGCAGTCCCCCCGGGACAGTGAACACTGAAGCTTTCTTT. Its protein product is CASSPPGTVNTEAFF. This sequence joins TRBV25-1 and TRBJ1-1; TRBD1 matches 7 bases. The CDR3 sequence is 15 residues long. The trim removed 5 bases at V and 0 bases at J, leaving 6 bases unmatched. Germline CDR1 is MGHDK and CDR2 is SYGVNS.

The CDR3 here is CASSESGTANTEAFF. CDR3 nucleotide sequence: TGCGCCAGCAGTGAGTCCGGGACAGCGAACACTGAAGCTTTCTTT. The genes are TRBV10-2 and TRBJ1-1, with TRBD1 identical over 7 bases. Germline-derived CDR1 and CDR2 are WSHSY and SAAADI. The length of the CDR3 is 15 residues. The trim removed 0 bases at V and 1 base at J, leaving 2 bases unmatched.

The table lists this clone with a few counts. This rearrangement joins TRBV4-1 to TRBJ2-7, with D possibly matching TRBD2 (5 bases). Trimming took 0 bases from V and 6 from J, leaving 12 bases between them. CDR3 length: 14 residues. Germline V gene lookup returns CDR1 MGHRA and CDR2 YSYEKL. CDR3 sequence (DNA): TGCGCCAGCAGCCAAGATCGGGGTTACGGCGAGCAGTACTTC. It specifies CASSQDRGYGEQYF.

The chain recombines TRBV6-5 with TRBJ1-4, with a tentative D call TRBD1 (6 bases). V lost 3 bases to trimming and J lost 13 bases, with 18 bases between them. Per germline, CDR1 MNHEY and CDR2 SVGAGI. The CDR3 runs to 14 residues. The CDR3 DNA reads as TGTGCCAGCAGTTATAACAGGGATCGGCTTAGACTGTTTTTT. As protein: CASSYNRDRLRLFF.

There are a few counts of this clone. The chain recombines TRBV10-3 with TRBJ1-1, with D perhaps matching TRBD1 (6 bases). CDR1 is ENHRY, CDR2 SYGVKD, per germline. The CDR3 sequence is 14 residues long. The V end was cut by 7 bases, the J end by 5 bases, with 17 bases between. CDR3 residues: CAITQQGGGTEAFF. DNA of the CDR3: TGTGCCATCACCCAACAGGGAGGGGGAACTGAAGCTTTCTTT.

The chain employs TRBV2 and TRBJ1-1, with TRBD1 identical over 7 bases. V shed 4 bases, J shed 3 bases, and the junction held 11 bases outside the gene matches. Looked up from germline, CDR1 is SNHLY and CDR2 is FYNNEI. CDR3 length equals 16 residues. Written as DNA, the CDR3 is TGTGCCAGCAGTGGACAGGGTTTTGCCTTGGACACTGAAGCTTTCTTT. This gives the protein CASSGQGFALDTEAFF.

This rearrangement joins TRBV9 to TRBJ1-1, with 10 positions matching TRBD1. V lost 3 bases to trimming and J lost 3 bases; unmatched junction nucleotides: 2. The CDR3 is made up of 14 amino acids. Germline V gene lookup returns CDR1 SGDLS and CDR2 YYNGEE. CDR3 coding DNA: TGTGCCAGCAGCGCCGGACAGGGGGACACTGAAGCTTTCTTT. Translating it yields CASSAGQGDTEAFF.

The chain recombines TRBV6-8 with TRBJ1-1; D is possibly TRBD1 (5 bases). The CDR3 totals 17 residues. The ends were cut back, 4 bases at V and 0 bases at J, with 18 bases in the middle. Looked up from germline, CDR1 is MNHGY and CDR2 is SAAAGT. Written as DNA, the CDR3 is TGTGCCAGCAGTTTACCAGGGTGGAGTGGCATGAACACTGAAGCTTTCTTT. Translated, it gives CASSLPGWSGMNTEAFF.

V is TRBV7-6 and J is TRBJ2-7, with 7 bases identical to TRBD1. The germline gives CDR1 SGHVS, CDR2 FNYEAQ. The length of the CDR3 is 14 residues. The ends lost 5 bases at V and 6 bases at J; junction bases unmatched: 10. The CDR3 spells CASSPLETGSEQYF. The CDR3, as DNA: TGTGCCAGCAGCCCACTAGAGACAGGGAGCGAGCAGTACTTC.

The chain carries TRBV15 and TRBJ2-5, with 7 bases that match TRBD2. Germline CDR1 reads LNHNV; CDR2 reads YYDKDF (reference sequence). V shed 0 bases and J 4 bases; nucleotides not matched to a gene: 11. CDR3 length: 17 amino acids. The chain's CDR3 is CATSRDDGGDGGETQYF. The CDR3 bases are TGTGCCACCAGCAGAGATGATGGGGGGGATGGGGGAGAGACCCAGTACTTC. Combining the CDR3 with reference TRBV15 and TRBJ2-5 gives the whole variable domain DAMVIQNPRYQVTQFGKPVTLSCSQTLNHNVMYWYQQKSSQAPKLLFHYYDKDFNNEADTPDNFQSRRPNTSFCFLDIRSPGLGDTAMYLCATSRDDGGDGGETQYFGPGTRLLVL.

This clone showed up just once. The chain has TRBV28 and TRBJ1-5, with D uncertain. V was pared by 1 base and J by 1 base, with 8 bases between. Germline CDR1 MDHEN, CDR2 SYDVKM. CDR3 length: 15 amino acids. This chain's CDR3 is CASSLSEGSNQPQHF. The DNA for the CDR3 is TGTGCCAGCAGTTTATCGGAGGGAAGCAATCAGCCCCAGCATTTT.